Reported below is one TCR beta chain. Its antigen is not known. Cell sorting on a FACSAria was used to separate CD4+ and CD8+ T cells from the PBMCs. This sample stems from a study of CD8+ T cells in alopecia areata. Study-wide context: Tofacitinib treatment spanned 6 to 18 months, with 6 months off drug afterward. The study, taken as a whole, reports: Sequenced scalp T cells also include alphabeta T cells resident in normal skin. Researchers report lesional scalp, most notably alopecia totalis/universalis, outstripped normal scalp in clonality.

Sequencing templates came from extracted RNA that was reverse transcribed into cDNA. The method was immunoSEQ multiplex PCR; TCRdb's version includes in-frame clones alone and lacks a portion of them. The table lists some 110,000 clones, more than 30% of them singletons. This TCR was recovered from a human donor with alopecia areata. Sample: CD4+ T cells sorted from blood.

CDR3 coding DNA: TGTGCCAGCAGCTTTCAGCGAGAGACCCAGTACTTC. Its protein product is CASSFQRETQYF. The chain combines TRBV7-2 with TRBJ2-5; D is unclear. Germline CDR1 and CDR2: SGHTA and FQGNSA. V shed 3 bases and J shed 4 bases, with 6 bases lying between them. The CDR3 runs 12 residues.